This T cell receptor beta chain is drawn from a study of blood T cell repertoires in COVID-19. As for the study in general: The samples span acute and convalescent COVID-19 from the United States, Italy and Spain. Sources were T cells, B-cell-depleted T cells, or PBMCs; the material itself was cDNA or gDNA.

The repertoire was sequenced with immunoSEQ multiplex PCR; TCRdb's copy has only in-frame clones and lacks some. Found here are 95,000 to 100,000 clones, 85% to 95% of them singletons; the top ten hold more than 5%. In germline, CDR1 is SGHRS, CDR2 YFSETQ. This CDR3 contains 16 residues. Trimming removed 0 bases from V and 5 bases from J; junction bases left unmatched: 8. Specimen: peripheral blood. The chain is built from TRBV5-1 and TRBJ2-7; 10 bases fit TRBD1. The clonotype was recovered from a middle-aged man with active COVID-19. The CDR3 is CASSLVETGGVNEQYF. As DNA, the CDR3 is TGCGCCAGCAGCTTGGTTGAGACAGGGGGCGTAAACGAGCAGTACTTC.